A selection of T cell receptor beta chains follows, all from one sample in a study of shared clonotypes between healthy human individuals. The assay was immunoSEQ multiplex PCR, and TCRdb's table has in-frame clones only and misses some. This table holds roughly 1.4 million clones, less than 99% found once. The specimen sequenced was naive CD4+ T cells sorted from blood. The receptor source for this set is a young man in good health. CDR3s include the opening cysteine and the closing phenylalanine or tryptophan. D genes are given only for firm matches.

v_gene	j_gene	d_gene	CDR3aa	CDR3nt
TRBV28	TRBJ1-5	TRBD1	CASSPWTGGGNQPQHF	TGTGCCAGCAGTCCATGGACAGGGGGTGGCAATCAGCCCCAGCATTTT
TRBV7-9	TRBJ1-5	TRBD1	CASSFDVGTGNQPQHF	TGTGCCAGCAGCTTTGATGTCGGGACAGGCAATCAGCCCCAGCATTTT
TRBV7-6	TRBJ2-5	.	CASSTYKEETQYF	TGTGCCAGCAGCACATACAAAGAAGAGACCCAGTACTTC
TRBV19	TRBJ1-1	TRBD1	CASSRQGPEAFF	TGTGCCAGTAGCCGACAGGGTCCTGAAGCTTTCTTT
TRBV11-2	TRBJ2-1	.	CASGWNEQFF	TGTGCCAGCGGTTGGAATGAGCAGTTCTTC
TRBV6-5	TRBJ2-7	.	CASSPKQGISYEQYF	TGTGCCAGCAGCCCGAAACAGGGAATCTCCTACGAGCAGTACTTC
TRBV7-9	TRBJ1-5	TRBD1	CASSSFEDRLASNQPQHF	TGTGCCAGCAGCTCGTTTGAGGACAGGCTCGCAAGCAATCAGCCCCAGCATTTT
TRBV18	TRBJ2-1	TRBD2	CASSLSISGGYNEQFF	TGTGCCAGCTCACTATCTATCAGCGGGGGGTACAATGAGCAGTTCTTC
TRBV6-5	TRBJ2-1	.	CASRPTLSSYNEQFF	TGTGCCAGCAGACCCACCCTTAGCTCCTACAATGAGCAGTTCTTC
TRBV6-5	TRBJ2-7	.	CASSLSGRTYEQYF	TGTGCCAGCAGTTTGTCAGGGAGAACCTACGAGCAGTACTTC
TRBV18	TRBJ2-7	TRBD2	CASSPPQASGYGYEQYF	TGTGCCAGCTCACCACCGCAGGCTAGCGGATACGGTTACGAGCAGTACTTC
TRBV27	TRBJ2-3	TRBD2	CASSRRTSGSGAPTDTQYF	TGTGCCAGCAGTCGGAGGACTAGCGGGAGTGGGGCCCCCACAGATACGCAGTATTTT
TRBV11-3	TRBJ2-3	TRBD1	CASSTGDSTDTQYF	TGTGCCAGCAGCACAGGGGATAGCACAGATACGCAGTATTTT
TRBV28	TRBJ1-1	.	CASSLGPPATEAFF	TGTGCCAGCAGTTTAGGACCGCCTGCGACTGAAGCTTTCTTT
TRBV11-2	TRBJ2-1	.	CASSLGRGSYNEQFF	TGTGCCAGCAGCTTAGGGAGGGGGTCCTACAATGAGCAGTTCTTC
TRBV9	TRBJ2-7	.	CASSVAFSSEPYEQYF	TGTGCCAGCAGCGTAGCTTTCTCTAGCGAGCCCTACGAGCAGTACTTC
TRBV7-9	TRBJ2-5	TRBD2	CASGLAGGAWETQYF	TGTGCCTCCGGACTAGCGGGAGGGGCTTGGGAGACCCAGTACTTC
TRBV6-5	TRBJ1-1	TRBD1	CASSRRTGGTEAFF	TGTGCCAGCAGCCGACGAACAGGGGGCACTGAAGCTTTCTTT
TRBV6-5	TRBJ2-2	TRBD2	CASSYLPSGDTGELFF	TGTGCCAGCAGTTACCTGCCTAGCGGAGACACCGGGGAGCTGTTTTTT
TRBV28	TRBJ1-5	TRBD1	CASRDRQGPASRPQHF	TGTGCCAGCAGAGACCGACAGGGTCCCGCGTCTCGGCCCCAGCATTTT
TRBV6-1	TRBJ1-1	.	CASSGLDSKNTEAFF	TGTGCCAGCAGTGGACTGGACAGTAAGAACACTGAAGCTTTCTTT
TRBV18	TRBJ1-4	.	CASSRDGARNNEKLFF	TGTGCCAGCTCAAGGGACGGGGCCAGAAATAATGAAAAACTGTTTTTT